This record covers a single T cell receptor beta chain. V was clipped by 5 bases and J by 1 base, with 11 bases between them. This CDR3 spans 15 amino acids. Germline V gives CDR1 SEHNR, CDR2 FQNEAQ (reference sequence). The sample belongs to a study of blood T cell repertoires in COVID-19. Participant reports of clinical history set cohort assignment. During the 2 weeks before they entered the study, exposed participants had met someone with a PCR-confirmed or clinician-diagnosed COVID-19 case. The data were produced by immunoSEQ multiplex PCR, yet TCRdb's version contains in-frame clones alone and is incomplete. The table has about 270,000 clones, approximately 90% seen once.

The sequence was collected from a middle-aged man who had been exposed to COVID-19. Sequenced input: PBMCs or T cells enriched from blood (not recorded which). This chain links TRBV7-9 with TRBJ2-2; a possible D gene is TRBD1 (6 bases). CDR3 DNA sequence: TGTGCCAGCAGCCTACAGGACAGGAACACCGGGGAGCTGTTTTTT. Translation gives CASSLQDRNTGELFF.